This entry is about one TCR beta chain. As yet, its antigen is unknown. The PCR made use of 60 Vbeta and 13 Jbeta primers. Assay: immunoSEQ multiplex PCR; the TCRdb copy retains only in-frame clones and omits some. This table holds approximately 100,000 clones, approximately 70% found once. Trimming at V came to 0 bases and at J to 4 bases, leaving 1 base not matched to a gene. The V gene's germline CDR1 is SNHLY and CDR2 FYNNEI. CDR3 length: 15 amino acids. This sample was included in a study of cytomegalovirus exposure and HLA in healthy donors. About the research overall: A previous analysis identified approximately 120 million unique TCR beta sequences derived from roughly 180 million T cells. Study-wide points: Cytomegalovirus status was reportedly diagnosed by the classifier with high specificity and sensitivity. In a later analysis, TCR beta V- and J-gene trimming was associated with a missense DCLRE1C variant. Researchers counted approximately 160 TCR beta chains as cytomegalovirus-associated.

The sequence derives from a man aged 25 to 40 in good health and CMV-seropositive. V usage is TRBV2 and J usage is TRBJ1-5; 9 bases line up with TRBD1. Sequencing used PBMCs. This CDR3 reads CASSEAGQGNQPQHF. For the CDR3, the DNA is TGTGCCAGCAGTGAAGCCGGACAGGGGAATCAGCCCCAGCATTTT.